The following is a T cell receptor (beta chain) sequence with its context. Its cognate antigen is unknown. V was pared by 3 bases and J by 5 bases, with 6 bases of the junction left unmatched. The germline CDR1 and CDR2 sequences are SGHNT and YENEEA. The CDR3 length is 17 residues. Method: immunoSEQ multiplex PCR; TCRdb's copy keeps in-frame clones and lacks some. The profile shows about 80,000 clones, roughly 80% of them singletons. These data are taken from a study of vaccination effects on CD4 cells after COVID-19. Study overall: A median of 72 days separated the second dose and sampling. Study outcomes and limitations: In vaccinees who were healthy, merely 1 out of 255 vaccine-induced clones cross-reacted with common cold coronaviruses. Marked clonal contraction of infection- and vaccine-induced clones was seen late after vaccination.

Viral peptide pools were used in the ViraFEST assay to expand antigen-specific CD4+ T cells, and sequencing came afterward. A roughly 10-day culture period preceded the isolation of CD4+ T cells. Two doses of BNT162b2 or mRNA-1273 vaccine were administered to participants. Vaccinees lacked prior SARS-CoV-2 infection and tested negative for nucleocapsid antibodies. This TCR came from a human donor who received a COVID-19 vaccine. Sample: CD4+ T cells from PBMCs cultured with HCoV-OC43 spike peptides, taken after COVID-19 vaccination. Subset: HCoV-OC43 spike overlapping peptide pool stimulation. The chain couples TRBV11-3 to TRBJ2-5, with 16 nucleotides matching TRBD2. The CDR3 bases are TGTGCCAGCAGCTTGGGACTAGCGGGGGGGATGGATGAGACCCAGTACTTC. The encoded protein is CASSLGLAGGMDETQYF.